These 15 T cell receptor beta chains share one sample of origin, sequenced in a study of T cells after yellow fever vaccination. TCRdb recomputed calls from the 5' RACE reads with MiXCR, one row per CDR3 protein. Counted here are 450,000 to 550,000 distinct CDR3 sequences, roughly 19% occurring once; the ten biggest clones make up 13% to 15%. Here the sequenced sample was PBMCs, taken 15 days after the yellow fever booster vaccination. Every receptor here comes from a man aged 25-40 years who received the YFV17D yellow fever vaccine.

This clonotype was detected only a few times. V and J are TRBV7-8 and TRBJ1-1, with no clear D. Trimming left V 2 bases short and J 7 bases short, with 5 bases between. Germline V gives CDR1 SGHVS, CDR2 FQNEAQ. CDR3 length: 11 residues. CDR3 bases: TGTGCCAGCAGCTTACGCGGTGAAGCTTTCTTT. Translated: CASSLRGEAFF.

CDR3 nucleotides: TGTGCCAGCAGCCCTCCCGGGACTAGCGGGATGCCCTCGAGTACCGGGGAGCTGTTTTTT. It is translated as CASSPPGTSGMPSSTGELFF. The chain employs TRBV4-2 and TRBJ2-2; 13 positions match TRBD2. V dropped 4 bases and J dropped 5; count of bases not matched to a gene: 16. This CDR3 comprises 20 residues. The germline CDR1 and CDR2 sequences are LGHNA and YNFKEQ.

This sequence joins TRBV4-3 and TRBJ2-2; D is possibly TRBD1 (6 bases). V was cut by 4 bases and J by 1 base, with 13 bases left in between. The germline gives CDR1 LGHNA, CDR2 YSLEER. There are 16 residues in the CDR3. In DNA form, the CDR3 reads TGCGCCAGCAGCCCAACGGGACAAGGGAACACCGGGGAGCTGTTTTTT. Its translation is CASSPTGQGNTGELFF.

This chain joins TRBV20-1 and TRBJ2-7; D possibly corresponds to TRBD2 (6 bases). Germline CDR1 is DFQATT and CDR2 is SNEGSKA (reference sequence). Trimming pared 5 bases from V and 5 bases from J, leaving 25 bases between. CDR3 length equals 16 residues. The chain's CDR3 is CSAHKEVLAVPHEQYF. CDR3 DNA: TGCAGTGCTCACAAAGAGGTGTTAGCGGTCCCCCACGAGCAGTACTTC.

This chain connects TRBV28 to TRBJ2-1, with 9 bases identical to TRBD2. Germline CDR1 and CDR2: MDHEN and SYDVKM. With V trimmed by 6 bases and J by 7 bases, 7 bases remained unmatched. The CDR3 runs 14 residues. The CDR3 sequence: CASSRAGGTNEQFF. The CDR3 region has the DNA TGTGCCAGCAGCCGAGCGGGAGGTACGAATGAGCAGTTCTTC.

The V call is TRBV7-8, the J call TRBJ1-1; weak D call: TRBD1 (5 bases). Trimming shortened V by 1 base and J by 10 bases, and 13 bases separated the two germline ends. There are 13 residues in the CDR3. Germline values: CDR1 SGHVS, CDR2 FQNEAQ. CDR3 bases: TGTGCCAGCAGCTTAGATGCGGGGGTTCGAGCTTTCTTT. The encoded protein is CASSLDAGVRAFF.

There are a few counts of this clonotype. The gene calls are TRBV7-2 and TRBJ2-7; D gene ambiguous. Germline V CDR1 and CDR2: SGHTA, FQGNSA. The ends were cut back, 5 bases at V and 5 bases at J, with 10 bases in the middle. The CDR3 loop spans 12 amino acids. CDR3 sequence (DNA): TGTGCCAGCAGCCCGTGGGGTAACGAGCAGTACTTC. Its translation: CASSPWGNEQYF.

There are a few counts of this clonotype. CDR3 DNA sequence: TGTGCCAGCAGCCCAAGACTGGCCCTCCAAGAGACCCAGTACTTC. Translation gives CASSPRLALQETQYF. This rearrangement joins TRBV7-9 to TRBJ2-5; D is unresolved. In germline, CDR1 is SEHNR, CDR2 FQNEAQ (reference sequence). Trimming shortened V by 5 bases and J by 1 base, and 14 bases separated the two germline ends. This CDR3 region has 15 residues.

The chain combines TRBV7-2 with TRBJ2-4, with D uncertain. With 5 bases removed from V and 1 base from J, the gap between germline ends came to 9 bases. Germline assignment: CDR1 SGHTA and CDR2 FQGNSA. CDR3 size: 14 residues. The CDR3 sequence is CASSTRGAKNIQYF. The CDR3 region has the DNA TGTGCCAGCAGCACCCGAGGTGCCAAAAACATTCAGTACTTC.

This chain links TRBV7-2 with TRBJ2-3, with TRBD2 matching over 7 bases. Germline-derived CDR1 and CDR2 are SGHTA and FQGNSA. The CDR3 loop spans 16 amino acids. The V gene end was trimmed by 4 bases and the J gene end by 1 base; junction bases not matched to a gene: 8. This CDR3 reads CASSSEAGLGTDTQYF. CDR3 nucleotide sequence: TGTGCCAGCAGCTCGGAAGCGGGATTAGGCACAGATACGCAGTATTTT.

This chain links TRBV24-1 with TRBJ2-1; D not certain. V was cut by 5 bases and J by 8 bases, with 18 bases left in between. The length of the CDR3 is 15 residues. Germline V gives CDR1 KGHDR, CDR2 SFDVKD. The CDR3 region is CATSVGQIKTDEQFF. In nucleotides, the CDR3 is TGTGCCACCAGTGTAGGGCAGATAAAAACCGATGAGCAGTTCTTC.

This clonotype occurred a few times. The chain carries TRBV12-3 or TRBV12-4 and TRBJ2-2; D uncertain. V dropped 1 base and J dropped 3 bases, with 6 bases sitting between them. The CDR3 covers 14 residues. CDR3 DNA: TGTGCCAGCAGTTTAGGGCTATACACCGGGGAGCTGTTTTTT. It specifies CASSLGLYTGELFF.

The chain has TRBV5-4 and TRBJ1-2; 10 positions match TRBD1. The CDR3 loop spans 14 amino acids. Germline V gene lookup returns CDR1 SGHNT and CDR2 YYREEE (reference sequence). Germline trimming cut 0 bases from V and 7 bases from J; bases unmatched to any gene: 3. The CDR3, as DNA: TGTGCCAGCAGCTTGGGACAGGGGGCGGGTGGCTACACCTTC. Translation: CASSLGQGAGGYTF.

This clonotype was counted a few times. For the CDR3, the DNA is TGTGCCAGCAGTAAAACCGGGACTAGCGGGAGGAATGAGCAGTTCTTC. Its translation is CASSKTGTSGRNEQFF. The genes are TRBV6-1 and TRBJ2-1; 15 bases line up with TRBD2. Germline V gives CDR1 MNHNS, CDR2 SASEGT. The CDR3 consists of 16 residues. V shed 5 bases, J shed 7 bases, and the junction held 6 bases outside the gene matches.

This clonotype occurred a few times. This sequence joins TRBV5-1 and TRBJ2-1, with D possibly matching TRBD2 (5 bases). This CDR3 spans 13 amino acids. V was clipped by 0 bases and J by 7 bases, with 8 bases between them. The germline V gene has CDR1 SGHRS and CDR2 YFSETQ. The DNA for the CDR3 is TGCGCCAGCAGCTTGGCCCCGGGAAATGAGCAGTTCTTC. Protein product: CASSLAPGNEQFF.